One sample yielded the 26 T cell receptor beta chains listed below, sequenced in a study of long-term antiretroviral therapy in people with HIV. They ran version v3.0 of the immunoSEQ assay at survey level. Repertoires were generated with immunoSEQ multiplex PCR, while TCRdb's copy carries only in-frame clones and drops some. Seen here are just over 20,000 clones, around four fifths observed once, and the top ten hold around 4.2%. This specimen consisted of unsorted PBMCs, obtained 0.5 years after starting antiretroviral therapy. The receptor source for this set is a man younger than 35 with HIV.

The V and J genes are TRBV7-9 and TRBJ1-3; TRBD1 matches 7 bases. The CDR3 is 15 residues long. Per the germline V gene, CDR1 is SEHNR and CDR2 is FQNEAQ (reference sequence). V lost 2 bases to trimming and J lost 4 bases; unmatched junction nucleotides: 5. The CDR3 nucleotides are TGTGCCAGCAGCTTAAGACAGGGTTTCGGAAACACCATATATTTT. Translating it yields CASSLRQGFGNTIYF.

This clone was recorded a few times. The chain recombines TRBV19 with TRBJ2-1; the D is unclear. V dropped 5 bases and J dropped 7 bases, with 6 bases sitting between them. Germline V gives CDR1 LNHDA, CDR2 SQIVND (reference sequence). The CDR3 covers 11 residues. CDR3 coding DNA: TGTGCCAGTAGTCGGTGGAATGAGCAGTTCTTC. This sequence encodes CASSRWNEQFF.

The genes are TRBV7-9 and TRBJ1-4; TRBD1 is a possible D gene (5 bases). V was clipped by 5 bases and J by 5 bases, with 15 bases between them. Germline CDR1 and CDR2: SEHNR and FQNEAQ (reference sequence). CDR3 length: 15 residues. CDR3 DNA: TGTGCCAGCAGCCCAGGGCCCCGTCCGAATGAAAAACTGTTTTTT. Its translation is CASSPGPRPNEKLFF.

The rearrangement links TRBV18 to TRBJ1-1; the D is unclear. With 0 bases removed from V and 1 base from J, the gap between germline ends came to 9 bases. The CDR3 runs 15 residues. Germline-derived CDR1 and CDR2 are KGHSH and LQKENI. CDR3 DNA: TGTGCCAGCTCACCACCGTCGAGGTCGAACACTGAAGCTTTCTTT. It specifies CASSPPSRSNTEAFF.

V usage is TRBV29-1 and J usage is TRBJ2-7, with D perhaps TRBD2 (5 bases). V lost 5 bases to trimming and J lost 2 bases, with 10 bases between them. The CDR3 has 12 residues. Germline V CDR1 and CDR2: SQVTM, ANQGSEA. The DNA of the CDR3 is TGCAGCGTTATACGGGGAACCTACGAGCAGTACTTC. The encoded protein is CSVIRGTYEQYF.

This clone was counted only a few times. The J gene is TRBJ1-1, the V gene TRBV7-9; tentative D call: TRBD1 (5 bases). Trimming removed 5 bases from V and 3 bases from J, with 13 bases in between. CDR1 is SEHNR and CDR2 is FQNEAQ in the germline V gene (reference sequence). The CDR3 is 14 residues long. The CDR3 loop is CASSPDPGDTEAFF. In nucleotides, the CDR3 is TGTGCCAGCAGCCCCGACCCGGGGGACACTGAAGCTTTCTTT.

This CDR3 reads CASSQTGPNEQFF. Here the CDR3 DNA reads TGTGCCAGCAGCCAGACGGGACCCAATGAGCAGTTCTTC. V gene TRBV4-2 combines with J gene TRBJ2-1; the D gene could be TRBD1 or TRBD2 (5 bases each). The CDR3 runs 13 residues. Germline V CDR1 and CDR2: LGHNA, YNFKEQ. Trimming removed 3 bases at V and 6 bases at J, with 9 bases between.

The chain uses TRBV12-5 and TRBJ2-2, with D possibly matching TRBD1 (5 bases). V was pared by 1 base and J by 6 bases, with 9 bases between. The CDR3 contains 14 residues. In germline, CDR1 is LGHNT, CDR2 FRNRAP. The CDR3 reads CASGLAQGSGELFF. Written as DNA, the CDR3 is TGTGCTAGTGGTTTGGCGCAGGGTTCCGGGGAGCTGTTTTTT.

This chain joins TRBV5-1 and TRBJ2-7; TRBD1 matches 8 bases. CDR1 and CDR2 from the germline V gene are SGHRS and YFSETQ. This CDR3 spans 15 amino acids. V lost 0 bases to trimming and J lost 2 bases; unmatched junction nucleotides: 4. CDR3 sequence: CASSLGGRGPYEQYF. CDR3 coding DNA: TGCGCCAGCAGCTTGGGGGGCAGGGGGCCCTACGAGCAGTACTTC.

The chain joins TRBV5-1 to TRBJ1-1; D is uncertain. V was pared by 6 bases and J by 1 base, with 4 bases between. The length of the CDR3 is 11 residues. Germline assignment: CDR1 SGHRS and CDR2 YFSETQ. The CDR3 sequence: CASKENTEAFF. The CDR3 DNA reads as TGCGCCAGCAAAGAGAACACTGAAGCTTTCTTT.

The rearrangement joins TRBV18 to TRBJ2-1; the D is unclear. V lost 4 bases, J lost 9 bases, and 13 bases lay in between. The CDR3 contains 13 residues. Germline CDR1 is KGHSH and CDR2 is LQKENI. CDR3 amino acids: CASSLSTHVEQFF. The CDR3 DNA reads as TGTGCCAGCTCACTTTCTACACACGTTGAGCAGTTCTTC.

The gene calls are TRBV9 and TRBJ2-1, with D perhaps matching TRBD1 (6 bases). V was pared by 4 bases and J by 7 bases, with 24 bases between. From germline, CDR1 is SGDLS and CDR2 YYNGEE. The CDR3 extends over 17 amino acids. CDR3 coding DNA: TGTGCCAGCAGCCTCCAACAGGGACGGGGCGTCGGTAATGAGCAGTTCTTC. This codes for CASSLQQGRGVGNEQFF.

This chain joins TRBV19 and TRBJ2-7; weak D call: TRBD2 (7 bases). CDR1 LNHDA and CDR2 SQIVND come from the germline V gene (reference sequence). V lost 8 bases, J lost 3 bases, and 17 bases lay in between. The CDR3 sequence is 14 residues long. DNA of the CDR3: TGTGCCAGTTCCGAGGGGGGGCCTTACTACGAGCAGTACTTC. Translating it yields CASSEGGPYYEQYF.

This chain connects TRBV9 to TRBJ1-1; no clear D gene. The CDR3 spans 16 residues. The germline V and J ends were trimmed by 0 bases and 4 bases, with 16 bases remaining between them. CDR1 and CDR2 from the germline V gene are SGDLS and YYNGEE. CDR3 nucleotide sequence: TGTGCCAGCAGCGTAGAGTGGAATCGGCGCGGCACTGAAGCTTTCTTT. This sequence encodes CASSVEWNRRGTEAFF.

The rearrangement links TRBV7-9 to TRBJ2-3; a weak D match, TRBD2 (6 bases). The CDR3 is 16 amino acids. V dropped 5 bases and J dropped 3 bases, with 18 bases sitting between them. Germline loops: CDR1 SEHNR, CDR2 FQNEAQ (reference sequence). For the CDR3, the DNA is TGTGCCAGCAGCGCATCCTTGGCGGGGAGAACAGATACGCAGTATTTT. Translated, it gives CASSASLAGRTDTQYF.

In its sample, this clone was seen a few times. This chain joins TRBV10-2 and TRBJ2-2; perhaps D is TRBD1 or TRBD2 (5 bases each). The CDR3 totals 15 residues. V lost 3 bases, J lost 6 bases, and 14 bases lay in between. The germline gives CDR1 WSHSY, CDR2 SAAADI. Written as DNA, the CDR3 is TGCGCCAGCAGTGAAGGGGCTAGCCTCCCCGGGGAGCTGTTTTTT. This codes for CASSEGASLPGELFF.

The genes are TRBV5-5 and TRBJ1-2; D gene uncertain. Trimming stripped 7 bases from V and 2 bases from J, with 12 bases between. The CDR3 has 13 amino acids. Germline loops: CDR1 SGHKS, CDR2 YYEKEE (reference sequence). The CDR3 sequence: CASHWAANYGYTF. CDR3 in DNA: TGTGCCAGCCACTGGGCTGCCAACTATGGCTACACCTTC.

This chain joins TRBV10-3 and TRBJ2-7; tentative D call: TRBD2 (5 bases). Germline CDR1 reads ENHRY; CDR2 reads SYGVKD. The CDR3 has 12 amino acids. V lost 6 bases and J 7 bases, leaving 13 bases between the germline ends. Here the CDR3 DNA reads TGTGCCATCAGGGACTTCTCGGAGGAGCAGTACTTC. Translating gives CAIRDFSEEQYF.

J is TRBJ2-1 and V is TRBV7-9; no clear D. Germline values: CDR1 SEHNR, CDR2 FQNEAQ (reference sequence). The CDR3 is 15 amino acids. V was shortened by 3 bases and J by 5 bases, with 14 bases between the two germline ends. The CDR3 DNA reads as TGTGCCAGCAGCTTTACCAGGACCGTAAACAATGAGCAGTTCTTC. Protein product: CASSFTRTVNNEQFF.

The CDR3 here is CATTPALTEAFF. The CDR3 nucleotides read TGTGCCACGACGCCGGCCCTCACTGAAGCTTTCTTT. V usage is TRBV6-6 and J usage is TRBJ1-1; D is uncertain. V was shortened by 10 bases and J by 4 bases, with 13 bases between the two germline ends. The CDR3 has 12 amino acids. Germline assignment: CDR1 MNHNY and CDR2 SVGAGI (reference sequence).

The chain combines TRBV9 with TRBJ1-3; a weak D match, TRBD1 (6 bases). The CDR3 contains 17 residues. Germline loops: CDR1 SGDLS, CDR2 YYNGEE. Deletions cut 3 bases from V and 1 base from J, with 17 bases between. The DNA for the CDR3 is TGTGCCAGCAGCGCGGGGGGGGGCTCTGGATCTGGAAACACCATATATTTT. It is translated as CASSAGGGSGSGNTIYF. The whole variable domain, filled in from reference TRBV9 and TRBJ1-3, reads DSGVTQTPKHLITATGQRVTLRCSPRSGDLSVYWYQQSLDQGLQFLIQYYNGEERAKGNILERFSAQQFPDLHSELNLSSLELGDSALYFCASSAGGGSGSGNTIYFGEGSWLTVV.

J is TRBJ2-1 and V is TRBV9, with 7 bases that match TRBD2. CDR1 is SGDLS, CDR2 YYNGEE, per germline. The CDR3 runs to 14 residues. J was trimmed by 14 bases and V by 4 bases; bases with no gene match: 15. In nucleotides, the CDR3 is TGTGCCAGCAGCCCTTCACCACGGGGGGACTCAAAGTTCTTC. Its translation is CASSPSPRGDSKFF.

The chain employs TRBV14 and TRBJ2-1, with D perhaps matching TRBD2 (6 bases). The length of the CDR3 is 16 residues. The V end was cut by 4 bases, the J end by 5 bases, with 18 bases between. Germline loops: CDR1 SGHDN, CDR2 FVKESK. CDR3 residues: CASSRNSGVRNNEQFF. CDR3 sequence (DNA): TGTGCCAGCAGCCGAAACTCGGGGGTCAGGAACAATGAGCAGTTCTTC.

This chain uses TRBV2 with TRBJ2-7, with unresolved D. With 6 bases removed from V and 1 base from J, the gap between germline ends came to 4 bases. Germline V lookup: CDR1 SNHLY, CDR2 FYNNEI. The CDR3 is made up of 11 amino acids. The CDR3 bases are TGTGCCAGCAGATGGTCCTACGAGCAGTACTTC. The encoded protein is CASRWSYEQYF.

The table lists this clone with a few counts. The chain employs TRBV2 and TRBJ2-2; the D call may be TRBD1 or TRBD2 (6 bases each). There are 13 residues in the CDR3. Germline lookup yields CDR1 SNHLY and CDR2 FYNNEI. CDR3 nucleotides: TGTGCTATAACAGGGACTAACACCGGGGAGCTGTTTTTT. Translated, it gives CAITGTNTGELFF.

V is TRBV5-4 and J is TRBJ1-2, with a weak D call TRBD1 (6 bases). The length of the CDR3 is 17 residues. V gave up 0 bases and J gave up 0 bases, with 15 bases separating them. Looked up from germline, CDR1 is SGHNT and CDR2 is YYREEE (reference sequence). The CDR3 loop reads CASSLARGGIPNYGYTF. The CDR3 nucleotides are TGTGCCAGCAGCTTGGCCAGGGGAGGGATACCTAACTATGGCTACACCTTC.